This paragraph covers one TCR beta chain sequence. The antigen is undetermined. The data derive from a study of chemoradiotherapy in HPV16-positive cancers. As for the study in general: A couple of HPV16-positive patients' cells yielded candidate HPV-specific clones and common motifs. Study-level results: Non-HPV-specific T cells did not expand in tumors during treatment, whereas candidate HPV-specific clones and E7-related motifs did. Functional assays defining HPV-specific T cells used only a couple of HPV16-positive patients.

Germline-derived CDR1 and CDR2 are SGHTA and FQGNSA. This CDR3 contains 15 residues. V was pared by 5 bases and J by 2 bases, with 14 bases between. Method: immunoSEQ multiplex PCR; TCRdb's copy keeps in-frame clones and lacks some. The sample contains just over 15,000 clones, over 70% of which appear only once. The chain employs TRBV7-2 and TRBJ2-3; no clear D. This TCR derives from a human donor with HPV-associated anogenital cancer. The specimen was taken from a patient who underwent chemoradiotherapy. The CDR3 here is CASSPRPLLTDTQYF. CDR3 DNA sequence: TGTGCCAGCAGCCCACGTCCGCTTCTCACAGATACGCAGTATTTT.